A selection of T cell receptor beta chains follows, all from one sample in a study of cytomegalovirus exposure and HLA in healthy donors. Generated by immunoSEQ multiplex PCR, the TCRdb table keeps only in-frame clones and is missing some. The repertoire has approximately 150,000 clones, roughly 83% of them found once; the top ten carry about 3.7%. The specimen was PBMCs. The receptors come from a human donor in good health. Each CDR3 is given with its conserved first and last residue. Fields, in order: D gene, clone size, J gene, V gene, CDR3 protein, CDR3 DNA. D genes are given only for firm matches. Clone size appears in some rows only: once, few, many, or a class for an expanded clone.

d_call: NA
clone_size: NA
j_call: TRBJ2-1
v_call: TRBV7-2
cdr3_aa: CASSSEGSSNEQFF
cdr3_nt: TGTGCCAGCAGCTCTGAGGGTTCAAGCAATGAGCAGTTCTTC

d_call: TRBD2
clone_size: NA
j_call: TRBJ2-1
v_call: TRBV19
cdr3_aa: CASIRGGDGYNEQFF
cdr3_nt: TGTGCCAGTATACGGGGAGGGGACGGCTACAATGAGCAGTTCTTC

d_call: TRBD1
clone_size: NA
j_call: TRBJ1-6
v_call: TRBV18
cdr3_aa: CASSQFPGQGAYNSPLHF
cdr3_nt: TGTGCCAGCTCACAATTCCCGGGACAGGGGGCCTATAATTCACCCCTCCACTTT

d_call: NA
clone_size: NA
j_call: TRBJ2-3
v_call: TRBV18
cdr3_aa: CASSPRTGTDTQYF
cdr3_nt: TGTGCCAGCTCACCACGGACGGGGACAGATACGCAGTATTTT

d_call: NA
clone_size: NA
j_call: TRBJ2-7
v_call: TRBV19
cdr3_aa: CASQDSFYEQYF
cdr3_nt: TGTGCCAGTCAGGACAGTTTCTACGAGCAGTACTTC

d_call: NA
clone_size: NA
j_call: TRBJ1-1
v_call: TRBV27
cdr3_aa: CASSQLGSNTEAFF
cdr3_nt: TGTGCCAGCAGTCAGTTGGGCAGCAACACTGAAGCTTTCTTT

d_call: NA
clone_size: NA
j_call: TRBJ2-3
v_call: TRBV7-9
cdr3_aa: CSSSLLTLKLLSTDTQYF
cdr3_nt: TGTTCCAGCAGCTTACTGACACTTAAACTCCTTAGCACAGATACGCAGTATTTT

d_call: TRBD2
clone_size: NA
j_call: TRBJ2-1
v_call: TRBV5-8
cdr3_aa: CASSSGLAEVNEQFF
cdr3_nt: TGTGCCAGCAGCTCCGGACTAGCGGAGGTCAATGAGCAGTTCTTC

d_call: NA
clone_size: NA
j_call: TRBJ2-7
v_call: TRBV21-1
cdr3_aa: CASSDPGLAGVEQYF
cdr3_nt: TGTGCCAGCAGCGACCCGGGACTAGCGGGAGTTGAGCAGTACTTC

d_call: TRBD1
clone_size: few
j_call: TRBJ2-7
v_call: TRBV7-3
cdr3_aa: CASSLGTGSSYEQYF
cdr3_nt: TGTGCCAGCAGCTTAGGGACAGGGAGCTCCTACGAGCAGTACTTC

d_call: TRBD1
clone_size: NA
j_call: TRBJ1-5
v_call: TRBV6-6
cdr3_aa: CASRLGQARSQHF
cdr3_nt: TGTGCCAGCAGACTAGGACAGGCCCGGTCCCAGCATTTT

d_call: NA
clone_size: NA
j_call: TRBJ2-1
v_call: TRBV4-3
cdr3_aa: CASSPDSASYNEQFF
cdr3_nt: TGCGCCAGCAGCCCGGACAGCGCTTCCTACAATGAGCAGTTCTTC